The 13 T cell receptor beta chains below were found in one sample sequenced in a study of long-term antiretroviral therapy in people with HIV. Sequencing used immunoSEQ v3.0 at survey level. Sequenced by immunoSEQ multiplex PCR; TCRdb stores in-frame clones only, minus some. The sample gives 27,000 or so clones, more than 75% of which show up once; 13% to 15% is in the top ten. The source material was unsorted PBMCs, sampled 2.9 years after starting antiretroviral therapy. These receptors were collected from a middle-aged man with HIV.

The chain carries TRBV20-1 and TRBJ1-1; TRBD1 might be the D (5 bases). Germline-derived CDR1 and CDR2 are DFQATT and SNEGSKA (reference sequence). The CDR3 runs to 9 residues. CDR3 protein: CLGRTEAFF. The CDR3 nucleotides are TGCCTGGGGCGGACTGAAGCTTTCTTT.

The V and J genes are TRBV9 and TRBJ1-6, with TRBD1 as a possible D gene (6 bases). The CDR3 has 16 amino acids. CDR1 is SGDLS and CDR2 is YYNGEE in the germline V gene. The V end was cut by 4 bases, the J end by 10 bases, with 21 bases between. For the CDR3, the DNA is TGTGCCAGCAGCTTCCTTGGGGCGGCAGGGGACTCACCCCTCCACTTT. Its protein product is CASSFLGAAGDSPLHF.

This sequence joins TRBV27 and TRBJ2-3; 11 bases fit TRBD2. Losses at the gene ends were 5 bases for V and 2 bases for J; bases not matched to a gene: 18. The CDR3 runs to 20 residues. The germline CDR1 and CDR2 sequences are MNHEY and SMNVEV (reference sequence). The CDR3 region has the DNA TGTGCCAGCAGTAACCCTACTAGCGGGGGACCCCTACGAAACACAGATACGCAGTATTTT. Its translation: CASSNPTSGGPLRNTDTQYF.

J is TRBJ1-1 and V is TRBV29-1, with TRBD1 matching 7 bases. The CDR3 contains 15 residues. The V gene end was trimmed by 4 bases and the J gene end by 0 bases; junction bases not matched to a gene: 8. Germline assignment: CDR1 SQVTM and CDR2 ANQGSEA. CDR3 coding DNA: TGCAGCGTTGTGGGGGACAGCAGTATGAACACTGAAGCTTTCTTT. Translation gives CSVVGDSSMNTEAFF. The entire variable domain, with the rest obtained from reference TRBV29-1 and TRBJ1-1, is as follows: SAVISQKPSRDICQRGTSLTIQCQVDSQVTMMFWYRQQPGQSLTLIATANQGSEATYESGFVIDKFPISRPNLTFSTLTVSNMSPEDSSIYLCSVVGDSSMNTEAFFGQGTRLTVV.

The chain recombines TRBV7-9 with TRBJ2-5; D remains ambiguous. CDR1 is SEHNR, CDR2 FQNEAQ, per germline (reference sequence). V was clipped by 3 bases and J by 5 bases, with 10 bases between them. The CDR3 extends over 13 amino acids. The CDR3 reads CASSFGLGETQYF. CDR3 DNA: TGTGCCAGCAGCTTTGGCCTAGGGGAGACCCAGTACTTC.

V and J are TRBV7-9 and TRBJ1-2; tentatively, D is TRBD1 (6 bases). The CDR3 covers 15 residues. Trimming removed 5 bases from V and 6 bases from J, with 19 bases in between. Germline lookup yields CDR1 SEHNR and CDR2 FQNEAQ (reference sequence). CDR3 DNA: TGTGCCAGCAGCCGTCGTTTAGGGACACCCCATGGCTACACCTTC. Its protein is CASSRRLGTPHGYTF.

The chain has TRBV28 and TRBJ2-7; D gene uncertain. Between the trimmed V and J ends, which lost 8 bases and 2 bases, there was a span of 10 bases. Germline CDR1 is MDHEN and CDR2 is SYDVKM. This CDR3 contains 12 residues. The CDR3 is CASVGGPYEQYF. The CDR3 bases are TGTGCCAGCGTGGGCGGACCCTACGAGCAGTACTTC.

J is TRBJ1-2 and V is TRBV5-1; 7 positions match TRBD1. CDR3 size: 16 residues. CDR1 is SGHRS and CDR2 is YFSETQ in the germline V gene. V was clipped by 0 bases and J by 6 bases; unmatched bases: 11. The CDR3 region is CASSLGGQTGNNGYTF. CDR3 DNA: TGCGCCAGCAGCTTGGGGGGCCAGACAGGGAATAATGGCTACACCTTC.

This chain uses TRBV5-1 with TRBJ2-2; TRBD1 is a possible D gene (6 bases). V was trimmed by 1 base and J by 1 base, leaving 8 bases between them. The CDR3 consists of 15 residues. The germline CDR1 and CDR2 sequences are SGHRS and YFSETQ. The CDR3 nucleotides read TGCGCCAGCAGCTTGATAGGGGGGAACACCGGGGAGCTGTTTTTT. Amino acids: CASSLIGGNTGELFF.

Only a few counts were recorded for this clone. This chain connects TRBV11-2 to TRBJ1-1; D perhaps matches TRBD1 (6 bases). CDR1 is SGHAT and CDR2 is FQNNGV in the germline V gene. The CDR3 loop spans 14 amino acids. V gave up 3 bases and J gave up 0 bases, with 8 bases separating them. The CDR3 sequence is CASSFDRMNTEAFF. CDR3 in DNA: TGTGCCAGCAGCTTCGACAGGATGAACACTGAAGCTTTCTTT.

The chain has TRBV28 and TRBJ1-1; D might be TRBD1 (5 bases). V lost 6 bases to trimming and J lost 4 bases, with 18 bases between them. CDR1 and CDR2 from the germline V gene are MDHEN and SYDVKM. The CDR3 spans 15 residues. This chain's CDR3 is CASSPLGGVGTEAFF. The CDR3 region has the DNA TGTGCCAGCAGCCCCTTGGGGGGGGTTGGCACTGAAGCTTTCTTT.

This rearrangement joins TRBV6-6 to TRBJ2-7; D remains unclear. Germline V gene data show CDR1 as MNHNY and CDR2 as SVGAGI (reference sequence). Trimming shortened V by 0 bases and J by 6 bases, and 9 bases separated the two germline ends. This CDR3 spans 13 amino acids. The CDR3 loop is CASSYSKLGEQYF. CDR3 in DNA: TGTGCCAGCAGTTACTCGAAATTGGGCGAGCAGTACTTC.

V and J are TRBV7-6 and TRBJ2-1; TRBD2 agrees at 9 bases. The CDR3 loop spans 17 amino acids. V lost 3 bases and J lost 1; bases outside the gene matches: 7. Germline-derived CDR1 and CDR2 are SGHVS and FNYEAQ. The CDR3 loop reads CASSLDLAGPSYNEQFF. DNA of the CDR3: TGTGCCAGCAGCTTGGACCTAGCGGGGCCTTCCTACAATGAGCAGTTCTTC.